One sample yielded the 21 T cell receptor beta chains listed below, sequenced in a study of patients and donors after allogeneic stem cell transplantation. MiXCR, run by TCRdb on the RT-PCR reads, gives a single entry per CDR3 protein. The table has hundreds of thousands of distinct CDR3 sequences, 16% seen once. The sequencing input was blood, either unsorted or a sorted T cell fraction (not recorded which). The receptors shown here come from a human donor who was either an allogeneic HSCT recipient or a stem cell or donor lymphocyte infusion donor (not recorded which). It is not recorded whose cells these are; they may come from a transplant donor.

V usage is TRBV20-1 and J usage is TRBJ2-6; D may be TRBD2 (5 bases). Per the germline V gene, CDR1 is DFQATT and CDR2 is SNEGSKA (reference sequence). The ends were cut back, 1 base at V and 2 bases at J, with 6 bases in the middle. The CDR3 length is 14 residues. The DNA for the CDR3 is TGCAGTGCTAGAGTGGAGGCTGGGGCCAACGTCCTGACTTTC. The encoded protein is CSARVEAGANVLTF.

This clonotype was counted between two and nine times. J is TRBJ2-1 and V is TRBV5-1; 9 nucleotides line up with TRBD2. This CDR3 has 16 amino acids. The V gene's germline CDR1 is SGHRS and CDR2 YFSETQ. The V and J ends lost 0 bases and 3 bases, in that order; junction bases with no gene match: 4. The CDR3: CASSLALTSGYNEQFF. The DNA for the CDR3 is TGCGCCAGCAGCTTGGCCTTGACTAGCGGCTACAATGAGCAGTTCTTC. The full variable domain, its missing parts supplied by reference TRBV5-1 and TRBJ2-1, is KAGVTQTPRYLIKTRGQQVTLSCSPISGHRSVSWYQQTPGQGLQFLFEYFSETQRNKGNFPGRFSGRQFSNSRSEMNVSTLELGDSALYLCASSLALTSGYNEQFFGPGTRLTVL.

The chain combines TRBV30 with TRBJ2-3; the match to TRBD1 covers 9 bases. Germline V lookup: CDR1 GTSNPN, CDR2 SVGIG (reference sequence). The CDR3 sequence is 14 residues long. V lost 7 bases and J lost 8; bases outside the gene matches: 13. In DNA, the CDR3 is TGTGCCTCTCGACAGGGGGTATATGCCAGTACGCAGTATTTT. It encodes CASRQGVYASTQYF.

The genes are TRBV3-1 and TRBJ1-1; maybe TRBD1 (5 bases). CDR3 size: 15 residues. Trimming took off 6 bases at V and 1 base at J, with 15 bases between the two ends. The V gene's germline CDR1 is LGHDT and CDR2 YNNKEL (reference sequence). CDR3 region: CASSRPGLPNTEAFF. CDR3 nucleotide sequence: TGTGCCAGCAGTCGCCCGGGACTTCCGAACACTGAAGCTTTCTTT.

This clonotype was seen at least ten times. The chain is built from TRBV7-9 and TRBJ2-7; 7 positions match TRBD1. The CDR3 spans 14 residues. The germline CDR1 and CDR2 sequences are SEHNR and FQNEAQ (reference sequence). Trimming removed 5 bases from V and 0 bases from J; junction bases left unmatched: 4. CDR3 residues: CASSPRQGSYEQYF. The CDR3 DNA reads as TGTGCCAGCAGCCCCCGACAGGGCTCCTACGAGCAGTACTTC.

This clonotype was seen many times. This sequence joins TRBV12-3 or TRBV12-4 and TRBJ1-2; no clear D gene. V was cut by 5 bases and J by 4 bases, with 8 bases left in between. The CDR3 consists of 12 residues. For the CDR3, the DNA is TGTGCCAGCAGTCGACAAGCCTATGGCTACACCTTC. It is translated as CASSRQAYGYTF.

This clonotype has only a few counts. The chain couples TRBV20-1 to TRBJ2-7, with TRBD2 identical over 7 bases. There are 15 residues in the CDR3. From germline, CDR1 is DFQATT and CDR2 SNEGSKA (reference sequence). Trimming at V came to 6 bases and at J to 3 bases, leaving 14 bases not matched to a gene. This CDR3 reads CSAAGWREFVYEQYF. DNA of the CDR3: TGCAGTGCAGCGGGGTGGCGGGAGTTCGTCTACGAGCAGTACTTC.

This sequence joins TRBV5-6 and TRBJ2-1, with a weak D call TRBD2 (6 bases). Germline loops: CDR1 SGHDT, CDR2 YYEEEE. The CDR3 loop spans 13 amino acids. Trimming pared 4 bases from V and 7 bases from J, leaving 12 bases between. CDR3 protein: CASSPGLGNEQFF. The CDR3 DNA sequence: TGTGCCAGCAGCCCGGGACTTGGAAATGAGCAGTTCTTC.

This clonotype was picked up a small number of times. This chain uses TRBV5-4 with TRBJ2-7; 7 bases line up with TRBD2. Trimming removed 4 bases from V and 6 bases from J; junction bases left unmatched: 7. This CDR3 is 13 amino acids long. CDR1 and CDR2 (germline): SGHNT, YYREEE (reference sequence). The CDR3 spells CASSTRSSGEQYF. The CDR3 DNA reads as TGTGCCAGCAGCACGAGGTCTAGCGGCGAGCAGTACTTC.

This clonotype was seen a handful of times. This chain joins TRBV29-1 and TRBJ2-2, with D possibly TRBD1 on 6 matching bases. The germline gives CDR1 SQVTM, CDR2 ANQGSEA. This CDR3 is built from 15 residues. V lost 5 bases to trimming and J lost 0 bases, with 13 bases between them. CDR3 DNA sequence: TGCAGCGTTCTGGGCAGGGGATCGAACACCGGGGAGCTGTTTTTT. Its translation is CSVLGRGSNTGELFF.

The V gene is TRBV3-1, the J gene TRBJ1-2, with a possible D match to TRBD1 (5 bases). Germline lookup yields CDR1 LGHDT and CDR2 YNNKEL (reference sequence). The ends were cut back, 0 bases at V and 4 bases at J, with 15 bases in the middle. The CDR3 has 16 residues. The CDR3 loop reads CASSQDRQSLSYGYTF. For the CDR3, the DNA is TGTGCCAGCAGCCAAGACAGACAGAGCTTATCCTATGGCTACACCTTC. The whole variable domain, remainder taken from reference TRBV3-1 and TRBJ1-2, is DTAVSQTPKYLVTQMGNDKSIKCEQNLGHDTMYWYKQDSKKFLKIMFSYNNKELIINETVPNRFSPKSPDKAHLNLHINSLELGDSAVYFCASSQDRQSLSYGYTFGSGTRLTVV.

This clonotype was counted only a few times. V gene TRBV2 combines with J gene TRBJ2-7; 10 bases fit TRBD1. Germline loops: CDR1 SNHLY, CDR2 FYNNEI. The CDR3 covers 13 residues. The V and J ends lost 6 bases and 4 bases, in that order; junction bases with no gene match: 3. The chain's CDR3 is CASSWDRGYEQYF. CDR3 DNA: TGTGCCAGCAGCTGGGACAGGGGTTACGAGCAGTACTTC.

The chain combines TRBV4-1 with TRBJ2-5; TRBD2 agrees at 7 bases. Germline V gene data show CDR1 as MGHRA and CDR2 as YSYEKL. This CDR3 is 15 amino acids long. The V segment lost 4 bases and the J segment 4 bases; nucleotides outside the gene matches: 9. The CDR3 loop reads CASSRIGLVVETQYF. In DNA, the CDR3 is TGCGCCAGCAGCCGGATCGGACTAGTTGTAGAGACCCAGTACTTC.

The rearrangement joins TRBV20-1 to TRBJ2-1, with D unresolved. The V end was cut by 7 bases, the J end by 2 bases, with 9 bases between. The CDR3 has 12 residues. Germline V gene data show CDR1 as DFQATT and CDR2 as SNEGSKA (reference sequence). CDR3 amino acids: CSVTNPYNEQFF. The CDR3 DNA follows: TGCAGTGTTACCAATCCCTACAATGAGCAGTTCTTC.

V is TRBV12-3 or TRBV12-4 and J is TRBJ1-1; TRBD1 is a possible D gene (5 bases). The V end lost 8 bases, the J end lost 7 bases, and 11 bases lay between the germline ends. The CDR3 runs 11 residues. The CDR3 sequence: CASAGRFEAFF. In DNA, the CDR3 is TGTGCCAGCGCGGGACGATTTGAAGCTTTCTTT.

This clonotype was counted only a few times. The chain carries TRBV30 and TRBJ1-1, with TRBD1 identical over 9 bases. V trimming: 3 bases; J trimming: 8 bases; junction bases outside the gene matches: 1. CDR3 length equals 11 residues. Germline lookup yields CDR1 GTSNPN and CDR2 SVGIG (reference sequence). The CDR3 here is CAWRGQGEAFF. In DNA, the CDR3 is TGTGCCTGGAGGGGACAGGGAGAAGCTTTCTTT.

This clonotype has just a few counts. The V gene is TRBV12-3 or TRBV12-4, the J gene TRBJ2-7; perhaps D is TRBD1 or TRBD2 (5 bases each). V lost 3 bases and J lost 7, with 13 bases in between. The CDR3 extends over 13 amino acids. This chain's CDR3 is CASSFGAAWEQYF. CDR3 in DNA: TGTGCCAGCAGTTTCGGGGCTGCCTGGGAGCAGTACTTC.

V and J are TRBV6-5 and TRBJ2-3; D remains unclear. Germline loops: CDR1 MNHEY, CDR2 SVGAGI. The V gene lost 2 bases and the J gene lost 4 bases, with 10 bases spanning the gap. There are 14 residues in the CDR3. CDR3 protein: CASSYRHDPDTQYF. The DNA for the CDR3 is TGTGCCAGCAGTTACAGACACGACCCAGATACGCAGTATTTT.

The CDR3 spells CASSDRGQGIGELFF. The CDR3 region has the DNA TGTGCCAGCAGTGATCGAGGACAGGGGATCGGGGAGCTGTTTTTT. The rearrangement links TRBV2 to TRBJ2-2; TRBD1 aligns across 9 bases. Germline V gene data show CDR1 as SNHLY and CDR2 as FYNNEI. V trimming: 3 bases; J trimming: 7 bases; junction bases outside the gene matches: 6. The CDR3 covers 15 residues.

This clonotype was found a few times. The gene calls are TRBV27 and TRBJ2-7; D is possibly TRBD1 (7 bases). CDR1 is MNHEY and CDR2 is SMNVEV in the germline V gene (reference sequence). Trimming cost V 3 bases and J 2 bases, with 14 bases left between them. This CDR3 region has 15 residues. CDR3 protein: CASSLLRGETYEQYF. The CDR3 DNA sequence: TGTGCCAGCAGTTTGCTCAGGGGGGAAACCTACGAGCAGTACTTC.

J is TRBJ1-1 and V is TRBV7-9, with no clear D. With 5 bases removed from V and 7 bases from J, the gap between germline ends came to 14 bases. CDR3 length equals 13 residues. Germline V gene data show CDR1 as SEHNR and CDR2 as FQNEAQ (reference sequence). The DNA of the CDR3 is TGTGCCAGCAGCCCCGTCCCTCGCGGTGAAGCTTTCTTT. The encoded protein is CASSPVPRGEAFF.